The rows below give T cell receptor beta chains drawn from one sample of a study of T cell responses to AZD1222 COVID-19 vaccine. Assay used: immunoSEQ multiplex PCR; TCRdb lists only in-frame clones, some missing. The data contain fewer than 120,000 clones, roughly 92% of them seen just once; the ten biggest clones take up 2% to 3%. Specimen: peripheral blood, collected 28 days after the second AZD1222 dose. The receptors were sampled from an adult who received the AZD1222 COVID-19 vaccine. Each CDR3 is given with its conserved first and last residue. The order of the fields is D gene, J gene, clone size, V gene, CDR3 protein, CDR3 DNA. The D gene is left open where the match is weak. Expanded clones are given a class, and other clones once, few, many or no size at all.

d_call: -; j_call: TRBJ2-3; clone_size: -; v_call: TRBV19; cdr3_aa: CASSGPTDTDTQYF; cdr3_nt: TGTGCCAGTAGTGGGCCGACAGACACAGATACGCAGTATTTT
d_call: TRBD2; j_call: TRBJ2-3; clone_size: -; v_call: TRBV5-1; cdr3_aa: CASSFGDGGVTDTQYF; cdr3_nt: TGCGCCAGCAGCTTCGGCGACGGGGGGGTCACAGATACGCAGTATTTT
d_call: TRBD1; j_call: TRBJ2-7; clone_size: once; v_call: TRBV29-1; cdr3_aa: CSVEGTGGVYEQYF; cdr3_nt: TGCAGCGTTGAGGGGACAGGGGGCGTCTACGAGCAGTACTTC
d_call: -; j_call: TRBJ2-3; clone_size: -; v_call: TRBV4-3; cdr3_aa: CASSQARDITDTQYF; cdr3_nt: TGCGCCAGCAGCCAAGCCAGGGATATCACAGATACGCAGTATTTT
d_call: TRBD2; j_call: TRBJ2-1; clone_size: -; v_call: TRBV2; cdr3_aa: CASNPTSLNEQFF; cdr3_nt: TGTGCCAGCAATCCGACTAGCCTCAATGAGCAGTTCTTC
d_call: -; j_call: TRBJ1-2; clone_size: -; v_call: TRBV10-3; cdr3_aa: CAISESGDYGYTF; cdr3_nt: TGTGCCATCAGTGAGTCAGGGGACTATGGCTACACCTTC
d_call: TRBD1; j_call: TRBJ1-2; clone_size: -; v_call: TRBV27; cdr3_aa: CASSSAARDRELNYGYTF; cdr3_nt: TGTGCCAGCAGTTCAGCCGCCCGGGACAGGGAGTTAAACTATGGCTACACCTTC
d_call: -; j_call: TRBJ2-2; clone_size: -; v_call: TRBV7-2; cdr3_aa: CASSPSPGGNTGELFF; cdr3_nt: TGTGCCAGCAGCCCCTCCCCCGGGGGGAACACCGGGGAGCTGTTTTTT
d_call: -; j_call: TRBJ2-5; clone_size: -; v_call: TRBV9; cdr3_aa: CASSPRGRDQETQYF; cdr3_nt: TGTGCCAGCAGCCCACGGGGGCGAGATCAAGAGACCCAGTACTTC
d_call: -; j_call: TRBJ1-2; clone_size: -; v_call: TRBV7-9; cdr3_aa: CASSLAGRGGYTF; cdr3_nt: TGTGCCAGCAGCTTAGCAGGGCGCGGTGGCTACACCTTC
d_call: -; j_call: TRBJ1-1; clone_size: -; v_call: TRBV18; cdr3_aa: CASSPPANTEAFF; cdr3_nt: TGTGCCAGCTCACCACCAGCCAACACTGAAGCTTTCTTT
d_call: -; j_call: TRBJ2-7; clone_size: -; v_call: TRBV4-1; cdr3_aa: CASSQDGVRANEQYF; cdr3_nt: TGCGCCAGCAGCCAAGATGGAGTTCGGGCGAACGAGCAGTACTTC
d_call: -; j_call: TRBJ2-7; clone_size: once; v_call: TRBV6-5; cdr3_aa: CASSYPPRGGRGEQYF; cdr3_nt: TGTGCCAGCAGTTACCCCCCGCGAGGGGGGCGCGGCGAGCAGTACTTC
d_call: -; j_call: TRBJ1-6; clone_size: -; v_call: TRBV7-9; cdr3_aa: CASSSLSALPLHF; cdr3_nt: TGTGCCAGCAGCTCCCTTTCAGCATTACCCCTCCACTTT
d_call: TRBD1; j_call: TRBJ1-1; clone_size: -; v_call: TRBV5-1; cdr3_aa: CASSWTGINTEAFF; cdr3_nt: TGCGCCAGCAGCTGGACAGGGATAAACACTGAAGCTTTCTTT
d_call: -; j_call: TRBJ1-2; clone_size: -; v_call: TRBV28; cdr3_aa: CASTLRGVGGYTF; cdr3_nt: TGTGCCAGCACCCTTCGGGGTGTAGGAGGCTACACCTTC
d_call: -; j_call: TRBJ2-1; clone_size: -; v_call: TRBV27; cdr3_aa: CASSLLAFRGNEQFF; cdr3_nt: TGTGCCAGCAGTCTATTAGCCTTCAGGGGCAATGAGCAGTTCTTC
d_call: -; j_call: TRBJ1-5; clone_size: -; v_call: TRBV7-6; cdr3_aa: CASSLGAGSNLNQPQHF; cdr3_nt: TGTGCCAGCAGCTTAGGGGCAGGGAGCAACCTAAATCAGCCCCAGCATTTT
d_call: TRBD1; j_call: TRBJ1-1; clone_size: -; v_call: TRBV7-6; cdr3_aa: CASSFDAPGQGLTMNTEAFF; cdr3_nt: TGTGCCAGCAGCTTCGACGCCCCAGGACAGGGGCTAACCATGAACACTGAAGCTTTCTTT
d_call: -; j_call: TRBJ2-4; clone_size: once; v_call: TRBV9; cdr3_aa: CASSLSPMPGENIQYF; cdr3_nt: TGTGCCAGCAGCCTTTCACCAATGCCGGGAGAAAACATTCAGTACTTC
d_call: -; j_call: TRBJ2-7; clone_size: -; v_call: TRBV6-2/TRBV6-3; cdr3_aa: CASSYSDGGDSYEQYF; cdr3_nt: TGTGCCAGCAGTTACTCGGACGGGGGCGACTCCTACGAGCAGTACTTC
d_call: TRBD1; j_call: TRBJ2-1; clone_size: few; v_call: TRBV28; cdr3_aa: CASRGQTGYNEQFF; cdr3_nt: TGTGCCAGCAGGGGTCAGACAGGGTACAATGAGCAGTTCTTC
d_call: -; j_call: TRBJ1-2; clone_size: -; v_call: TRBV27; cdr3_aa: CASSLSPTTANYGYTF; cdr3_nt: TGTGCCAGCAGTTTATCCCCCACCACGGCTAACTATGGCTACACCTTC
d_call: -; j_call: TRBJ1-6; clone_size: -; v_call: TRBV5-1; cdr3_aa: CASSLEGNSSPLHF; cdr3_nt: TGCGCCAGCAGCTTGGAGGGGAACTCTTCACCCCTCCACTTT
d_call: TRBD1; j_call: TRBJ2-7; clone_size: -; v_call: TRBV7-2; cdr3_aa: CASSLGGQVYEQYF; cdr3_nt: TGTGCCAGCAGCTTAGGTGGACAGGTCTACGAGCAGTACTTC
d_call: -; j_call: TRBJ1-2; clone_size: -; v_call: TRBV29-1; cdr3_aa: CAAQGDNYGYTF; cdr3_nt: TGCGCGGCCCAAGGTGATAACTATGGCTACACCTTC
d_call: -; j_call: TRBJ1-2; clone_size: -; v_call: TRBV7-9; cdr3_aa: CASSWGRAANYGYTF; cdr3_nt: TGTGCCAGCAGTTGGGGTAGGGCAGCTAACTATGGCTACACCTTC
d_call: -; j_call: TRBJ1-6; clone_size: -; v_call: TRBV5-1; cdr3_aa: CASSSTGTESSYNSPLHF; cdr3_nt: TGCGCCAGCAGCTCCACCGGGACTGAGAGCTCCTATAATTCACCCCTCCACTTT
d_call: -; j_call: TRBJ2-7; clone_size: -; v_call: TRBV7-2; cdr3_aa: CASSLGTVSYEQYF; cdr3_nt: TGTGCCAGCAGCCTCGGCACAGTAAGCTACGAGCAGTACTTC
d_call: -; j_call: TRBJ1-5; clone_size: once; v_call: TRBV6-4; cdr3_aa: CASSLGSNQPQHF; cdr3_nt: TGTGCCAGCAGCCTTGGGAGCAATCAGCCCCAGCATTTT
d_call: TRBD2; j_call: TRBJ2-7; clone_size: -; v_call: TRBV6-5; cdr3_aa: CASSFIAGNYEQYF; cdr3_nt: TGTGCCAGCAGTTTTATAGCGGGGAATTACGAGCAGTACTTC
d_call: TRBD1; j_call: TRBJ1-4; clone_size: -; v_call: TRBV5-8; cdr3_aa: CASSRPGQSTNEKLFF; cdr3_nt: TGTGCCAGCAGCCGGCCGGGACAGTCAACTAATGAAAAACTGTTTTTT
d_call: TRBD1; j_call: TRBJ2-5; clone_size: -; v_call: TRBV11-3; cdr3_aa: CASSLTGEETQYF; cdr3_nt: TGTGCCAGCAGCTTGACAGGGGAAGAGACCCAGTACTTC
d_call: -; j_call: TRBJ1-2; clone_size: -; v_call: TRBV1; cdr3_aa: CTSSQDGREGYGYTF; cdr3_nt: TGCACCAGCAGCCAAGATGGTAGAGAGGGGTATGGCTACACCTTC
d_call: -; j_call: TRBJ1-1; clone_size: -; v_call: TRBV6-5; cdr3_aa: CASSYSARGNTEAFF; cdr3_nt: TGTGCCAGCAGTTACAGCGCCAGGGGGAACACTGAAGCTTTCTTT
d_call: -; j_call: TRBJ2-5; clone_size: -; v_call: TRBV12-5; cdr3_aa: CASGPPRPQETQYF; cdr3_nt: TGTGCTAGTGGTCCCCCCCGTCCACAAGAGACCCAGTACTTC
d_call: -; j_call: TRBJ2-3; clone_size: -; v_call: TRBV20-1; cdr3_aa: CSAFSSSGQYF; cdr3_nt: TGCAGTGCTTTTTCATCTTCTGGGCAGTATTTT